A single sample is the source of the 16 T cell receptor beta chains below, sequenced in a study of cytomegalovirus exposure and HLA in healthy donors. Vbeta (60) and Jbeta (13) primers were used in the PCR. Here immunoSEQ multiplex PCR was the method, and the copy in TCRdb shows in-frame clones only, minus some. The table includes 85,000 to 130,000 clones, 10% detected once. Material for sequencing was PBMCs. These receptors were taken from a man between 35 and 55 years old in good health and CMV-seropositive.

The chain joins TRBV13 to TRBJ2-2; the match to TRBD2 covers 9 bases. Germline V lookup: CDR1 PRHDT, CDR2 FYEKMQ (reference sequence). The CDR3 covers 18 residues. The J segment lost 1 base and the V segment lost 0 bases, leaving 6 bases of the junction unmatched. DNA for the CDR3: TGTGCCAGCAGCTTAGGTAGCGGGAGAGGATGGAACACCGGGGAGCTGTTTTTT. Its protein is CASSLGSGRGWNTGELFF.

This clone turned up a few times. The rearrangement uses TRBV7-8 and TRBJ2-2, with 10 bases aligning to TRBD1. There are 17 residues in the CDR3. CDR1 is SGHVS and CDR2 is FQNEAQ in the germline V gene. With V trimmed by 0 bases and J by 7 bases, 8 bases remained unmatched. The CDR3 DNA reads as TGTGCCAGCAGCTTAGCCCGACAGGGGGCTTTGGGCGGGGAGCTGTTTTTT. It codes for CASSLARQGALGGELFF. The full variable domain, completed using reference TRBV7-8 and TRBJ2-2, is GAGVSQSPRYKVAKRGQDVALRCDPISGHVSLFWYQQALGQGPEFLTYFQNEAQLDKSGLPSDRFFAERPEGSVSTLKIQRTQQEDSAVYLCASSLARQGALGGELFFGEGSRLTVL.

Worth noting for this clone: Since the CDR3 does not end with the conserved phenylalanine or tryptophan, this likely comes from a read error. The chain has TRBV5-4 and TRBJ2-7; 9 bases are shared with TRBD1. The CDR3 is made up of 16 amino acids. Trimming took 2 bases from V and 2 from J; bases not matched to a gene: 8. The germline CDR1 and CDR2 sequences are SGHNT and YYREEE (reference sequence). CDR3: CASSFRVGTGTYEQYL. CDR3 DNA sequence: TGTGCCAGCAGCTTCCGAGTTGGGACAGGGACCTACGAGCAGTACCTC.

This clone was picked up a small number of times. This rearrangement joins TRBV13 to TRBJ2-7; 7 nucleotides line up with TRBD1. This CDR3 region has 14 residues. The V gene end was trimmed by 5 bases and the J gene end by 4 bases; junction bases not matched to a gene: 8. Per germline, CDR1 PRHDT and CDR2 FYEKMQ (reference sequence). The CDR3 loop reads CASSPRDREYEQYF. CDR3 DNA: TGTGCCAGCAGCCCCCGAGACAGGGAGTACGAGCAGTACTTC.

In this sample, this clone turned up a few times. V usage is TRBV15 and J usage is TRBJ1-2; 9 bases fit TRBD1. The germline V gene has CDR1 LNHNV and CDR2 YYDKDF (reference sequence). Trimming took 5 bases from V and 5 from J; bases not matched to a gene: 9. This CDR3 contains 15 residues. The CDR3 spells CATSGRDRERYGYTF. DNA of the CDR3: TGTGCCACCAGCGGACGGGACAGGGAACGGTATGGCTACACCTTC.

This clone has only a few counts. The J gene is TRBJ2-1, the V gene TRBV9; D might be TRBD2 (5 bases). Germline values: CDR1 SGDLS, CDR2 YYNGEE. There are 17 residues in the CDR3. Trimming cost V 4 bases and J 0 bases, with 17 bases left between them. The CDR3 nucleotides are TGTGCCAGCAGCCCCCGGGGAGCACCGAGCTCCTACAATGAGCAGTTCTTC. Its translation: CASSPRGAPSSYNEQFF.

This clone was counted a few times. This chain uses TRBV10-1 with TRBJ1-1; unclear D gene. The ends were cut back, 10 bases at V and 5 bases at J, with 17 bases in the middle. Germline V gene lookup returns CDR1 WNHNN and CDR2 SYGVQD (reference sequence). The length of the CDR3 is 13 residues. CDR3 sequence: CANEGPAGTEAFF. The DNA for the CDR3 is TGCGCCAACGAAGGACCCGCGGGAACTGAAGCTTTCTTT.

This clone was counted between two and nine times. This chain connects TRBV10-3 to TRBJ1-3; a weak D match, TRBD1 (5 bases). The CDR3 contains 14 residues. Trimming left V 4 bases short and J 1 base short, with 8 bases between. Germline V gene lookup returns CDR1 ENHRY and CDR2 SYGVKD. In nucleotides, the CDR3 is TGTGCCATCAGTGTAGGACAATCTGGAAACACCATATATTTT. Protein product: CAISVGQSGNTIYF.

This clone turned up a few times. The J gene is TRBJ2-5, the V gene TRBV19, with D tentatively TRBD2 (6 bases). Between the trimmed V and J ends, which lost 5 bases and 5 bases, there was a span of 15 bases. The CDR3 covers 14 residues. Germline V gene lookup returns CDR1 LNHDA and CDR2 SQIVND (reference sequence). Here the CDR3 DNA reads TGTGCCAGTAGTGCGGGACCCGTAACGGAGACCCAGTACTTC. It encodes CASSAGPVTETQYF.

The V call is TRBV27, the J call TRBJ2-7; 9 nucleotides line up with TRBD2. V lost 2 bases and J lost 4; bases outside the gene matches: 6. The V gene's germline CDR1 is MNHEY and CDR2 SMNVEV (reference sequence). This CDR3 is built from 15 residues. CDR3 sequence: CASSLSAGGIYEQYF. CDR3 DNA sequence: TGTGCCAGCAGTTTAAGTGCGGGAGGGATATACGAGCAGTACTTC.

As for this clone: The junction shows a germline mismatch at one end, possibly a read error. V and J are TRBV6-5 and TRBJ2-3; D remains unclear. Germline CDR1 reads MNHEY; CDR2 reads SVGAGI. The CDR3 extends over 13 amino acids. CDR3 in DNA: TGTGCCAGCAGTTACTCTCCTGGAGATGCGCAGTATTTT. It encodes CASSYSPGDAQYF.

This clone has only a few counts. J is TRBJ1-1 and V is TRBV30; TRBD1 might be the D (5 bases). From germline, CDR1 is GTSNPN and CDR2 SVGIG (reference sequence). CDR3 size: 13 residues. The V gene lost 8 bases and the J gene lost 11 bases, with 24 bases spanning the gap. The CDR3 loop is CAGQGGGISNAFF. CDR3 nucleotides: TGTGCCGGCCAGGGAGGCGGAATCTCGAATGCTTTCTTT.

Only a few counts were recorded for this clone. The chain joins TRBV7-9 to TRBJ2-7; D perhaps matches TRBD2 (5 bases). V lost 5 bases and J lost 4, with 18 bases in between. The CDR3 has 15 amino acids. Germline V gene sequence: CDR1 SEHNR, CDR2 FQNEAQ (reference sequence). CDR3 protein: CASSQPVNRGYEQYF. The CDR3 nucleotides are TGTGCCAGCAGCCAACCCGTGAATAGAGGGTACGAGCAGTACTTC.

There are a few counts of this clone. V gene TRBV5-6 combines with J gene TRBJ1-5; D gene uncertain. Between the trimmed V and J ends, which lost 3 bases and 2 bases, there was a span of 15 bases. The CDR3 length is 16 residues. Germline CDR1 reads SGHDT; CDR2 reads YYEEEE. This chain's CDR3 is CASSSLSLGGNQPQHF. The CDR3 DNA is TGTGCCAGCAGCTCCCTCAGCCTAGGAGGCAATCAGCCCCAGCATTTT.

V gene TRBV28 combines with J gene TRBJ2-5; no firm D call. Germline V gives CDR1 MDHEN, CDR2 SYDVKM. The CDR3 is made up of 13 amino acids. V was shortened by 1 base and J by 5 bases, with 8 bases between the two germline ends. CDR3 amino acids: CASSLSSLETQYF. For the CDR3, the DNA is TGTGCCAGCAGTTTATCTAGTTTGGAGACCCAGTACTTC.

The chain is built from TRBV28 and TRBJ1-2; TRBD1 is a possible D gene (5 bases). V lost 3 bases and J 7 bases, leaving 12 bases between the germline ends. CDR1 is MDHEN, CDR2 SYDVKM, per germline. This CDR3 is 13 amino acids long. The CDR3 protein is CASSFQGPGGYTF. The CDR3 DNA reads TGTGCCAGCAGTTTTCAGGGCCCCGGTGGCTACACCTTC.